This T cell receptor beta chain was sequenced in a study of Graves' ophthalmopathy and Graves' hyperthyroidism. Whole-study results and caveats: Ophthalmopathy progression cases were predicted by the model with 70.59% sensitivity and 72.22% specificity.

Exclusion criteria comprised other autoimmune diseases, uncontrolled infections, pregnancy or lactation in patients. A word on this clonotype: The antigen remains undetermined.

The CDR3 covers 13 residues. The V end was cut by 11 bases, the J end by 13 bases, with 21 bases between. Looked up from germline, CDR1 is LNHNV and CDR2 is YYDKDF (reference sequence). Amplification targeted the TCR beta CDR3 regions, with RNA transcripts as the source material. An initial RT-PCR round employing HTBI primers preceded a second-round multiplex PCR. MiXCR was run by TCRdb on the multiplex PCR reads, yielding one entry per CDR3 protein. In the table there are approximately 1.2 million distinct CDR3 sequences, about two fifths of which are singletons. The V and J genes are TRBV15 and TRBJ1-6, with D uncertain. The material sequenced was peripheral blood or thyroid tissue (not recorded which). The sequence was collected from an adult man with Graves' hyperthyroidism. CDR3 in DNA: TGTGCCTGGAGTCAGACGGGAGGGTCCCCCCTCCACTTT. Residues: CAWSQTGGSPLHF.